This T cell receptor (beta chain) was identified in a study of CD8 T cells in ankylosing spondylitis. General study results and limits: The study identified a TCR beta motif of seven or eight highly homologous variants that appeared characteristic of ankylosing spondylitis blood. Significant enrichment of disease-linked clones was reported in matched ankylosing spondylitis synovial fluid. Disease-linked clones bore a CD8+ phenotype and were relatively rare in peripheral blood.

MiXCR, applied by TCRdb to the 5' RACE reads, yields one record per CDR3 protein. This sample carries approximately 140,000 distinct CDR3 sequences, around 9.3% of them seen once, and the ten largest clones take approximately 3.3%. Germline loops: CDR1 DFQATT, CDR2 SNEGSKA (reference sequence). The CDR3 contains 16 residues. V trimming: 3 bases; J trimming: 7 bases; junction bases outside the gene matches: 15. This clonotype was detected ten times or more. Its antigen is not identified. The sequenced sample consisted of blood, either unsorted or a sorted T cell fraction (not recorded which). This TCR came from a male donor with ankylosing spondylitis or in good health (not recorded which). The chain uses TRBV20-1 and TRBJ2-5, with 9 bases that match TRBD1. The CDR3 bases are TGCAGTGCTAGTCTAGGACAGGGGTCTCCCGCAGGGACCCAGTACTTC. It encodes CSASLGQGSPAGTQYF.